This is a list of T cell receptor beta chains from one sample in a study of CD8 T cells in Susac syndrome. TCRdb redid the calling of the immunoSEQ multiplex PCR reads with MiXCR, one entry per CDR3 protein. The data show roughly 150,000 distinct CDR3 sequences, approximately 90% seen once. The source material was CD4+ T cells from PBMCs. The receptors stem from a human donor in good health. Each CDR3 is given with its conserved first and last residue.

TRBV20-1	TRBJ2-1	CSATAGGNNEQFF
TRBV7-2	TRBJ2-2	CASSPSGPQTGELFF
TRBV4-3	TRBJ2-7	CASSQDKQTYEQYF
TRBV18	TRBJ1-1	CASSSQQGNTEAFF
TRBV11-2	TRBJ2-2	CASSFKRNTGELFF
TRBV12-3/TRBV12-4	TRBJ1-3	CASSSVPIGNTIYF
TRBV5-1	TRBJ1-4	CASSRGAQGGEKLFF
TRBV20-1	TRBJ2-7	CSAGGDRAPHEQYF
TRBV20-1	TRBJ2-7	CSARRLDYEQYF
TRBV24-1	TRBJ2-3	CATSDVTDTQYF
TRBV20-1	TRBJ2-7	CSARTSKGGEQYF
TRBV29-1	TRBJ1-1	CSVEDLQWGSMNTEAFF
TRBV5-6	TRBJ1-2	CASSRYQGSYGYTF
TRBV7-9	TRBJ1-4	CASSYQGTTNEKLFF
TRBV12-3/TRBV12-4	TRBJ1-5	CASSRGGSNQPQHF
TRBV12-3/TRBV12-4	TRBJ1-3	CASSRGEGAGNTIYF
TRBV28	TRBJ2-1	CASSLPPGYNEQFF
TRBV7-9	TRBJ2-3	CASSLGGESTDTQYF
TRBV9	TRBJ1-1	CASSPRRMNTEAFF
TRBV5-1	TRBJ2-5	CASSLEPGASETQYF
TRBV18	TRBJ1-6	CASSPRGNSPLHF
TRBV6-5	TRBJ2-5	CASSSESSGYRGETQYF